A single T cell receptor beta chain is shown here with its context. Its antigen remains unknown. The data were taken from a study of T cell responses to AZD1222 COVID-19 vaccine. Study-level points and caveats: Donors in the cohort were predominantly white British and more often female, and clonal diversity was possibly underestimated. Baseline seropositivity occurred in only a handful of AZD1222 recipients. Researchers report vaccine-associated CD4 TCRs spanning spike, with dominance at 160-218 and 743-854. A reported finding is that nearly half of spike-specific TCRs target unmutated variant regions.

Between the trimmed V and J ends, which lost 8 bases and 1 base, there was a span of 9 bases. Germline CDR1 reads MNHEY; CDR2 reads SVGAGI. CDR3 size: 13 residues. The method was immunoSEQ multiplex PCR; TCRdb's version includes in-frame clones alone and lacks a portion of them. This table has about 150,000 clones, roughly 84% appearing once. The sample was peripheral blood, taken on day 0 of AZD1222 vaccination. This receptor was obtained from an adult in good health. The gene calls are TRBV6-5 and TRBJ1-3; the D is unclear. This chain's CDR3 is CASGRRSGNTIYF. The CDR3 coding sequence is TGTGCCAGCGGTAGGAGGTCTGGAAACACCATATATTTT.